Listed below are T cell receptor beta chains from one sample, sequenced in a study of cytomegalovirus exposure and HLA in healthy donors. TCRdb keeps only in-frame clones here, not all; method: immunoSEQ multiplex PCR. The table includes 200,000 to 300,000 clones, 75% to 85% detected once. Sequencing was carried out using PBMCs. These receptor sequences come from an older woman in good health and CMV-seropositive. CDR3s include the opening cysteine and the closing phenylalanine or tryptophan. The D gene is left open where the match is weak.

J: TRBJ1-2
V: TRBV11-2
D: NA
DNA: TGTGCCAGCAGCCCAGGGCCCGCTAACTATGGCTACACCTTC
CDR3: CASSPGPANYGYTF

J: TRBJ2-1
V: TRBV5-1
D: NA
DNA: TGCGCCAGCAGGACAACTCGGGGTGAGCAGTTCTTC
CDR3: CASRTTRGEQFF

J: TRBJ2-7
V: TRBV7-3
D: NA
DNA: TGTGCCAGCAGCTCTTCTAGCGCCTCCTACGAGCAGTACTTC
CDR3: CASSSSSASYEQYF

J: TRBJ2-5
V: TRBV5-1
D: NA
DNA: TGCGCCTCCACGGGGGAGACCCAGTACTTC
CDR3: CASTGETQYF

J: TRBJ2-3
V: TRBV29-1
D: TRBD1
DNA: TGCAGCGTTGCCAACAGGGGAACAGATACGCAGTATTTT
CDR3: CSVANRGTDTQYF

J: TRBJ2-3
V: TRBV21-1
D: NA
DNA: TGTGGAAACGGCGGGGTGAGAGGCACAGATACGCAGTATTTT
CDR3: CGNGGVRGTDTQYF

J: TRBJ2-7
V: TRBV5-6
D: TRBD2
DNA: TGTGCCAGCAGCTGGACTAGACACTACGAGCAGTACTTC
CDR3: CASSWTRHYEQYF

J: TRBJ2-7
V: TRBV14
D: NA
DNA: TGTGCCAGCAGCCAAGGGGCTTCCTACGAGCAGTACTTC
CDR3: CASSQGASYEQYF

J: TRBJ2-7
V: TRBV10-3
D: TRBD2
DNA: TGTGCCATCAGTAAACTCCTAGCGGGAGAGGGTGAGCAGTACTTC
CDR3: CAISKLLAGEGEQYF

J: TRBJ2-7
V: TRBV19
D: TRBD2
DNA: TGTGCCAGTAGTGAGTTACCTAGCGGGAAGCAGTACTTC
CDR3: CASSELPSGKQYF

J: TRBJ2-1
V: TRBV5-1
D: NA
DNA: TGCGCCAGCAGCCCTGGACTGAATGATGAGCAGTTCTTC
CDR3: CASSPGLNDEQFF

J: TRBJ2-7
V: TRBV10-2
D: NA
DNA: TGCGCCAGCAGTGAGTCTCGGGGCGAGCAGTACTTC
CDR3: CASSESRGEQYF

J: TRBJ1-5
V: TRBV2
D: TRBD1
DNA: TGTGCCAGCAGGGACAGGGACCATCAGCCCCAGCATTTT
CDR3: CASRDRDHQPQHF

J: TRBJ1-4
V: TRBV7-9
D: NA
DNA: TGTGCCAGCAGCTTGGGGGGTCAGGGTTCGAGTGAAAAACTGTTTTTT
CDR3: CASSLGGQGSSEKLFF